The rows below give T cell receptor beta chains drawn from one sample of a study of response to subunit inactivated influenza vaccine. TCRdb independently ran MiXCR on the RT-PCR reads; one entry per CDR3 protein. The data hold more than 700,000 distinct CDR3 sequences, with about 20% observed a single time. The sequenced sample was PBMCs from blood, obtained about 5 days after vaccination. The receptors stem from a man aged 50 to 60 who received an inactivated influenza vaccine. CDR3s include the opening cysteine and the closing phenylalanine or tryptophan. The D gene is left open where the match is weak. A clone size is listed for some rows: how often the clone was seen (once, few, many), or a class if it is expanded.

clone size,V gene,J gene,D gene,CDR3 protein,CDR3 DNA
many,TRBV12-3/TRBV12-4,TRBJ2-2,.,CASSFGPANTGELFF,TGTGCCAGCAGTTTTGGTCCAGCGAACACCGGGGAGCTGTTTTTT
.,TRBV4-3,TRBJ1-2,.,CASSQDDGGYTF,TGCGCCAGCAGCCAGGATGATGGCGGCTACACCTTC
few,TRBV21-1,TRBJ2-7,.,CASSKGTGAYEQYF,TGTGCCAGCAGCAAGGGGACAGGGGCCTACGAGCAGTACTTC
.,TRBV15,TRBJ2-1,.,CAISRDPGQYNEQFF,TGTGCCATCAGCAGAGATCCCGGACAGTACAATGAGCAGTTCTTC
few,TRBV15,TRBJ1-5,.,CATSRDLKDTVHF,TGTGCCACCAGCAGAGATCTGAAGGACACCGTACATTTT
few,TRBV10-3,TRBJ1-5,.,CATRAGGGNQPQHF,TGTGCCACGAGAGCTGGGGGAGGCAATCAGCCCCAGCATTTT
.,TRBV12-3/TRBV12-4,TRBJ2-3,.,CASGTTQDTQYF,TGTGCCAGCGGGACAACACAAGATACGCAGTATTTT
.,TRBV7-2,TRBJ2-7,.,CASSLTTGWEQYF,TGTGCCAGCAGCTTAACGACCGGCTGGGAGCAGTACTTC
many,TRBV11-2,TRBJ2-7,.,CASSSQGSLYEQYF,TGTGCCAGCAGCTCCCAGGGATCTCTCTACGAGCAGTACTTC
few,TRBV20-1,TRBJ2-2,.,CSARDGITGELFF,TGCAGTGCTAGAGATGGCATCACCGGGGAGCTGTTTTTT
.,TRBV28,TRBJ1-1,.,CASSFFGSLRGTEAFF,TGTGCCAGCAGTTTTTTCGGGTCCCTGAGGGGAACTGAAGCTTTCTTT
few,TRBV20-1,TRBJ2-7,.,CSARDLASYEQYF,TGCAGTGCGAGGGACCTCGCATCCTACGAGCAGTACTTC
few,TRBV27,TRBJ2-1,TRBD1,CASSSGQGVDNEQFF,TGTGCCAGCAGTTCGGGACAGGGGGTAGACAATGAGCAGTTCTTC
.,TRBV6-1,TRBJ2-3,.,CASSADYRTDTQYF,TGTGCCAGCAGCGCTGACTACCGCACAGATACGCAGTATTTT
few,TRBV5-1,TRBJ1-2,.,CASSFSSPGGDYGYTF,TGCGCCAGCAGTTTTTCCTCTCCGGGGGGTGACTATGGCTACACCTTC
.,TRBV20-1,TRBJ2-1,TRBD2,CSANIAGGSYNEQFF,TGCAGTGCTAATATAGCGGGGGGCTCCTACAATGAGCAGTTCTTC
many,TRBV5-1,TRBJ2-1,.,CASSMGEAFYNEQFF,TGCGCCAGCAGTATGGGGGAGGCCTTCTACAATGAGCAGTTCTTC
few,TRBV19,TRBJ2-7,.,CASSTGLSPSSYEQYF,TGTGCCAGTAGTACCGGACTGAGTCCCAGCTCCTACGAGCAGTACTTC
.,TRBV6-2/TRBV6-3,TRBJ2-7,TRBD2,CASSPGLRYEQYF,TGTGCCAGCAGTCCGGGACTACGGTACGAGCAGTACTTC
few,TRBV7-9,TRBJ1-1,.,CASRSNPNTEAFF,TGTGCCAGCAGGTCCAATCCGAACACTGAAGCTTTCTTT
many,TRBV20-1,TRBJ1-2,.,CSANEGAANYGYTF,TGCAGTGCGAACGAGGGTGCCGCAAACTATGGCTACACCTTC
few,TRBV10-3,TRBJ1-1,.,CAISEMVNTEAFF,TGTGCCATCAGTGAAATGGTGAACACTGAAGCTTTCTTT
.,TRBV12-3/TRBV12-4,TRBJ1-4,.,CASSWAGVGNEKLFF,TGTGCCAGCAGCTGGGCTGGGGTTGGTAATGAAAAACTGTTTTTT
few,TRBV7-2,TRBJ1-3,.,CASSLAFGFAGNTIYF,TGTGCCAGCAGCTTAGCGTTCGGGTTCGCTGGAAACACCATATATTTT
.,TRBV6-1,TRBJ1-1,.,CASSAQADTEAFF,TGTGCCAGCAGTGCCCAGGCGGACACTGAAGCTTTCTTT
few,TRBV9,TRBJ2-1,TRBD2,CASSVASASGYNEQFF,TGTGCCAGCAGCGTAGCTTCGGCTAGCGGATACAATGAGCAGTTCTTC
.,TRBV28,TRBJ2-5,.,CASSPPGPRLEETQYF,TGTGCCAGCAGTCCGCCGGGGCCCCGACTCGAAGAGACCCAGTACTTC
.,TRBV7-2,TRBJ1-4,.,CASSEGRWVGEILFF,TGTGCCAGCAGCGAAGGACGGTGGGTGGGGGAAATACTGTTTTTT
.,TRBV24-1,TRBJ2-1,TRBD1,CATSDPGTGAENEQFF,TGTGCCACCAGTGACCCCGGGACAGGGGCAGAAAATGAGCAGTTCTTC
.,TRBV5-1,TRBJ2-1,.,CASSKNWGGSGEQFF,TGCGCCAGCAGCAAAAACTGGGGTGGGTCCGGTGAGCAGTTCTTC
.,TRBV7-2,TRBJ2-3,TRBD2,CASSLESGRVSDTQYF,TGTGCCAGCAGCTTAGAGAGCGGGAGGGTCTCAGATACGCAGTATTTT
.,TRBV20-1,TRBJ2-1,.,CSARDPLKGLSSYNEQFF,TGCAGTGCTAGAGATCCCTTGAAAGGACTAAGCTCCTACAATGAGCAGTTCTTC
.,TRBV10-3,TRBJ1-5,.,CAISESSGRQPQHF,TGTGCCATCAGTGAGAGCTCGGGTCGACAGCCCCAGCATTTT
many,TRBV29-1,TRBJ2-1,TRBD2,CSVEEYLAGGGEQFF,TGCAGCGTTGAAGAATATCTAGCGGGAGGAGGTGAGCAGTTCTTC
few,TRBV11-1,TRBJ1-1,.,CASSLVLGRGLERNTEAFF,TGTGCCAGCAGCTTAGTTTTAGGCAGGGGATTGGAACGTAACACTGAAGCTTTCTTT
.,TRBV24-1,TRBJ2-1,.,CATSEGGFSYNEQFF,TGTGCCACCAGTGAGGGGGGATTCTCCTACAATGAGCAGTTCTTC
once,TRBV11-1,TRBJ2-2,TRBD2,CASSLFPAGGRANTGELFF,TGTGCCAGCAGCTTATTTCCAGCGGGGGGACGCGCGAACACCGGGGAGCTGTTTTTT
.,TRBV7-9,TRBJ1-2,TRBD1,CASSLAWQGADGYTF,TGTGCCAGCAGCTTAGCCTGGCAGGGGGCTGATGGCTACACCTTC
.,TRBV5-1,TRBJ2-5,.,CASSLFPGEETQYF,TGCGCCAGCAGCTTGTTTCCAGGGGAAGAGACCCAGTACTTC
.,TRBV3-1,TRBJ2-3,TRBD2,CASSQVGTSGRDTQYF,TGTGCCAGCAGCCAAGTCGGGACTAGCGGGAGAGATACGCAGTATTTT
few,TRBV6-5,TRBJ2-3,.,CASSSGGVRTDTQYF,TGTGCCAGCAGTTCGGGGGGCGTGCGCACAGATACGCAGTATTTT
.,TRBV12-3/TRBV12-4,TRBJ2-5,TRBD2,CASSLAGLGFETQYF,TGTGCCAGCAGCCTCGCGGGACTAGGTTTCGAGACCCAGTACTTC
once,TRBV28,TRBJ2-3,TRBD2,CASADSGVAADTQYF,TGTGCCAGCGCTGATAGCGGGGTCGCTGCAGATACGCAGTATTTT
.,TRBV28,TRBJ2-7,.,CASSLPSLGAYEQYF,TGTGCCAGCAGTTTACCGAGCCTCGGCGCCTACGAGCAGTACTTC